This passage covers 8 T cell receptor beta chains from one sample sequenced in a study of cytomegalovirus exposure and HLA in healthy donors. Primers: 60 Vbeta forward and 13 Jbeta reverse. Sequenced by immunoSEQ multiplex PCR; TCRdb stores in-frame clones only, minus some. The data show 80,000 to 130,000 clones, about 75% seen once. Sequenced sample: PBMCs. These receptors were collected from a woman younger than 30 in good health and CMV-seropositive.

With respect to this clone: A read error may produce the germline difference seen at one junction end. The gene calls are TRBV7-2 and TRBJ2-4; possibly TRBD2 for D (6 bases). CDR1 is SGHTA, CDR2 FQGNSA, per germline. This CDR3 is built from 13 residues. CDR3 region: CASSLVPRERGDF. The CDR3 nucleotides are TGTGCCAGCAGCTTAGTTCCCCGGGAGCGAGGGGACTTC.

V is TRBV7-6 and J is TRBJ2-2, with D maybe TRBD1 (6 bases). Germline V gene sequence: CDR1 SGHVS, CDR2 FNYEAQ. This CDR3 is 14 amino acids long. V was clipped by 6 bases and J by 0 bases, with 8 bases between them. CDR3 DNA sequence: TGTGCCAGCAGGGCAGGGGCGAACACCGGGGAGCTGTTTTTT. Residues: CASRAGANTGELFF.

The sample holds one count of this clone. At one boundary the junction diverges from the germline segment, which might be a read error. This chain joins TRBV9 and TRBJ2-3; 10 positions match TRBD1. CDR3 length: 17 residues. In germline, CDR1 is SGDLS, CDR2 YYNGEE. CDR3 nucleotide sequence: TGTGCCTGCAGCGTAGAAGGGACAGGGGTTAGGACAGATACGCAGTATTTT. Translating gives CACSVEGTGVRTDTQYF.

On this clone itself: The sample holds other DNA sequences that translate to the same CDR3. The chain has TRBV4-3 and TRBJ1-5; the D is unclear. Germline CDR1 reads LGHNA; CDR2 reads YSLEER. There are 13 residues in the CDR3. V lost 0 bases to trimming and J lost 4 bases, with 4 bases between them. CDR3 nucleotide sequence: TGCGCCAGCAGCCAAGATCTGAATCAGCCCCAGCATTTT. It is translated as CASSQDLNQPQHF.

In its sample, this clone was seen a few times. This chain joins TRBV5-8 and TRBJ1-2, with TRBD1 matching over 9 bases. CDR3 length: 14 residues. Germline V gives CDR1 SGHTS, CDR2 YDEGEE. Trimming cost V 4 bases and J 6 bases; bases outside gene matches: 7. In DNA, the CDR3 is TGTGCCAGCAGCATACCGACAGGGGGAGATGGCTACACCTTC. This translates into CASSIPTGGDGYTF.

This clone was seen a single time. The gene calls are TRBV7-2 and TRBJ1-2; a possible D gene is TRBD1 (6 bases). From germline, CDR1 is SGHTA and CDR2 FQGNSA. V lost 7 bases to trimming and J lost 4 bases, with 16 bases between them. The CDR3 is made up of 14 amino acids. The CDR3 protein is CASTPIGGAYGYTF. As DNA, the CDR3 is TGTGCCAGCACCCCAATTGGGGGGGCCTATGGCTACACCTTC.

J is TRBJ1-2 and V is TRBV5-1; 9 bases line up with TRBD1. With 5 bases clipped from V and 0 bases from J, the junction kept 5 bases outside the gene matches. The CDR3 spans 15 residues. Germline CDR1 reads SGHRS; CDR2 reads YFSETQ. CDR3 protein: CASRRGQGPNYGYTF. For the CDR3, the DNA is TGCGCCAGCAGGAGGGGACAGGGCCCTAACTATGGCTACACCTTC.

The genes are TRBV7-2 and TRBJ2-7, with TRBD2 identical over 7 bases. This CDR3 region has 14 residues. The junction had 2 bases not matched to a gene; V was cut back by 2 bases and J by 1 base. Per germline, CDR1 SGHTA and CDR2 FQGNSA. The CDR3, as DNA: TGTGCCAGCAGCTTAAAAGCGGGGTCCTACGAGCAGTACTTC. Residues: CASSLKAGSYEQYF.